The source of this T cell receptor beta chain is a study of vaccination effects on CD4 cells after COVID-19. Whole-study context: Sample donation by two convalescent patients took place 16 days and one week before vaccination.

Viral peptide pool expansion of antigen-specific CD4+ T cells preceded sequencing in the ViraFEST assay. Subsequent to a culture period of 10 to 11 days, CD4+ T cells were isolated. Confirmation by PCR established that the person had SARS-CoV-2 infection between March and December 2020. V lost 1 base, J lost 4 bases, and 14 bases lay in between. The CDR3 is 16 residues long. Germline assignment: CDR1 KGHSH and CDR2 LQKENI. Assay used: immunoSEQ multiplex PCR; TCRdb lists only in-frame clones, some missing. The sample lists under 55,000 clones; roughly 65% were seen once. As concerns this clone: What it binds is unknown.

The clonotype originates from a human donor who had a prior SARS-CoV-2 infection. The rearrangement links TRBV18 to TRBJ2-1; the D gene is possibly TRBD2 (5 bases). The sample consisted of CD4+ T cells from PBMCs cultured with a peptide pool, taken before COVID-19 vaccination. CDR3 sequence (DNA): TGTGCCAGCTCACCACAAATGGTCCCGGGATACAATGAGCAGTTCTTC. Its protein product is CASSPQMVPGYNEQFF.